The T cell receptor (beta chain) under discussion was sequenced for a study of sequential checkpoint blockade in melanoma. Noted treatment: randomized to nivolumab then ipilimumab (arm A) or the reverse (arm B). None of the patients previously received DNA-damaging chemotherapy. Repertoires were generated with immunoSEQ multiplex PCR, while TCRdb's copy carries only in-frame clones and drops some. This repertoire shows a few thousand clones, roughly 85% found once; its top ten account for approximately 10%. The germline CDR1 and CDR2 sequences are SGHRS and YFSETQ. The V gene end was trimmed by 4 bases and the J gene end by 9 bases; junction bases not matched to a gene: 15. The CDR3 has 17 amino acids.

Sequencing was performed on CD8+ T cells sorted from blood (inferred from file names), taken from a patient given nivolumab and ipilimumab in sequence. The sequence was collected from a human donor with melanoma. The chain recombines TRBV5-1 with TRBJ2-1, with 11 nucleotides matching TRBD2. The CDR3 is CASSPAVLAGVIGEQFF. CDR3 DNA sequence: TGCGCCAGCAGCCCGGCCGTACTAGCGGGAGTTATAGGTGAGCAGTTCTTC. The entire variable domain, with the rest obtained from reference TRBV5-1 and TRBJ2-1, is as follows: KAGVTQTPRYLIKTRGQQVTLSCSPISGHRSVSWYQQTPGQGLQFLFEYFSETQRNKGNFPGRFSGRQFSNSRSEMNVSTLELGDSALYLCASSPAVLAGVIGEQFFGPGTRLTVL.